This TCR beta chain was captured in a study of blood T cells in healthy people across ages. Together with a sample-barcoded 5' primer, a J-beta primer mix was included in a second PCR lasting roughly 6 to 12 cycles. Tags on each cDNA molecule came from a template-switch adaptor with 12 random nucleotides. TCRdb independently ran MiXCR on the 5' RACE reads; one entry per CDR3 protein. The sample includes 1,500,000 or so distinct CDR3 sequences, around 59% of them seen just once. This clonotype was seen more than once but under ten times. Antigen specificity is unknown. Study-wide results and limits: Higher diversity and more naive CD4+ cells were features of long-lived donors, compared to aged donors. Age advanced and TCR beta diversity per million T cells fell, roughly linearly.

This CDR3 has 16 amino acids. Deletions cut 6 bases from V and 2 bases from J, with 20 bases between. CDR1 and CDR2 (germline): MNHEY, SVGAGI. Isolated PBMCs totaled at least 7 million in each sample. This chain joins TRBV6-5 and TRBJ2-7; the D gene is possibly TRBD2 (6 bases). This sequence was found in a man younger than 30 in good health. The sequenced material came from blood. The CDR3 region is CASSLGASVKTYEQYF. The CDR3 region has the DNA TGTGCCAGCAGCCTCGGGGCTAGCGTAAAGACCTACGAGCAGTACTTC.